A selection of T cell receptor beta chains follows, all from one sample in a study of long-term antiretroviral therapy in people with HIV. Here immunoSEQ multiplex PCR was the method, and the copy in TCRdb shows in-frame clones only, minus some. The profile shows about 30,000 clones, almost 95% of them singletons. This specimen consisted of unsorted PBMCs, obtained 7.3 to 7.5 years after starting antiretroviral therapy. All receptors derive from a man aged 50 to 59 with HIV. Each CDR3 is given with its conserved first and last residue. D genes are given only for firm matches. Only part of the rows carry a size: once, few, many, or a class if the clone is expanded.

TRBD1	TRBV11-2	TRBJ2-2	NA	CASSTGTGPKELFF	TGTGCCAGCAGCACTGGGACAGGCCCTAAGGAGCTGTTTTTT
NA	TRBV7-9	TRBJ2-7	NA	CASSLEDPYEQYF	TGTGCCAGCAGCTTAGAGGACCCCTACGAGCAGTACTTC
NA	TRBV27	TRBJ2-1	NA	CASSPMIRVDEQFF	TGTGCCAGCAGTCCAATGATCCGGGTGGATGAGCAGTTCTTC
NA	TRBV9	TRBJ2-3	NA	CASSVAWGRGTDTQYF	TGTGCCAGCAGCGTAGCTTGGGGGCGGGGAACAGATACGCAGTATTTT
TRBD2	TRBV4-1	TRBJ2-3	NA	CASSQAASGGPSTDTQYF	TGCGCCAGCAGCCAAGCGGCTAGCGGGGGCCCTAGCACAGATACGCAGTATTTT
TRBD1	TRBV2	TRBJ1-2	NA	CASSWSQGENYGYTF	TGTGCCAGCAGTTGGTCACAGGGGGAAAACTATGGCTACACCTTC
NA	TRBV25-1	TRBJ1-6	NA	CASSDPTEYNSPLHF	TGTGCCAGCAGTGATCCAACCGAGTATAATTCACCCCTCCACTTT
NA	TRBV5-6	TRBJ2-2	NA	CASSLGTMTTGELFF	TGTGCCAGCAGCTTGGGGACGATGACAACCGGGGAGCTGTTTTTT
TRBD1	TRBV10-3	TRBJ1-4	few	CAISESGGPNEKLFF	TGTGCCATCAGTGAGTCAGGGGGCCCTAATGAAAAACTGTTTTTT
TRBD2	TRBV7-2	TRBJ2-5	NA	CASSPAGGTIETQYF	TGTGCCAGCAGCCCAGCGGGGGGGACAATTGAGACCCAGTACTTC
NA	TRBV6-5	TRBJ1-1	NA	CASAGNMNTEAFF	TGTGCCAGCGCAGGGAATATGAACACTGAAGCTTTCTTT
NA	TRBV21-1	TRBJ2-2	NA	CASSTRTGRTGELFF	TGTGCCAGCAGCACCCGGACAGGGCGCACCGGGGAGCTGTTTTTT
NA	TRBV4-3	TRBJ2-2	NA	CASSQDRLTSGGELFF	TGCGCCAGCAGCCAAGATCGGTTGACTAGTGGCGGGGAGCTGTTTTTT
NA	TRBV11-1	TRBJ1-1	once	CASSTAITTEAFF	TGTGCCAGCAGCACGGCAATAACCACTGAAGCTTTCTTT
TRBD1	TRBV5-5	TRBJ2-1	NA	CASSLKDRGNEQFF	TGTGCCAGCAGCTTGAAGGACAGGGGGAATGAGCAGTTCTTC
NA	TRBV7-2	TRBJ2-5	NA	CASSIMSNYKYF	TGTGCCAGCAGCATAATGTCCAATTACAAGTACTTC
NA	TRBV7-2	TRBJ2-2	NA	CASSNRDTGELFF	TGTGCCAGCAGCAACAGGGACACCGGGGAGCTGTTTTTT
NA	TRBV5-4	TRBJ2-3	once	CASSLDVTDTQYF	TGTGCCAGCAGCTTGGACGTCACAGATACGCAGTATTTT
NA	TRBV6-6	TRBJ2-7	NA	CASSYSTSSYEQYF	TGTGCCAGCAGTTACTCGACATCTTCCTACGAGCAGTACTTC
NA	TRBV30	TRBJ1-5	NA	CAWSVDSNQPQHF	TGTGCCTGGAGTGTAGATAGCAATCAGCCCCAGCATTTT
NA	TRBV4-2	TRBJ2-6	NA	CASSQDRPLSGGPSGANVLTF	TGTGCCAGCAGCCAAGATCGGCCACTGAGCGGAGGTCCTTCTGGGGCCAACGTCCTGACTTTC
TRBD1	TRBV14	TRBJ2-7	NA	CASSQVPGGLEQYF	TGTGCCAGCAGCCAAGTACCAGGGGGTCTCGAGCAGTACTTC
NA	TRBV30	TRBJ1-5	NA	CAWSRTTMGNQPQHF	TGTGCCTGGAGCCGGACAACTATGGGCAATCAGCCCCAGCATTTT
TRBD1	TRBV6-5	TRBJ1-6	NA	CASSASGTGNSPLHF	TGTGCCAGCAGTGCCTCCGGGACAGGAAATTCACCCCTCCACTTT
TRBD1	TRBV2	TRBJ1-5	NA	CASSLETGGNQPQHF	TGTGCCAGCAGTCTTGAGACAGGGGGCAATCAGCCCCAGCATTTT
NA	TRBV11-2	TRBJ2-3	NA	CASSPSRSTDTQYF	TGTGCCAGCAGCCCCTCGAGGAGCACAGATACGCAGTATTTT
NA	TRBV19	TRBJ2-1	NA	CASSPRPLPYNEQFF	TGTGCCAGTAGTCCTAGACCCCTTCCGTACAATGAGCAGTTCTTC
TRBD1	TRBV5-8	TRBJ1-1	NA	CASSPGTVNTEAFF	TGTGCCAGCAGCCCCGGGACAGTGAACACTGAAGCTTTCTTT
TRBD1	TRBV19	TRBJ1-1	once	CASSVLTGGRNTEAFF	TGTGCCAGTAGTGTTCTTACAGGGGGAAGGAACACTGAAGCTTTCTTT
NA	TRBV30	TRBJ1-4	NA	CAWSVPLWGTDDSTNEKLFF	TGTGCCTGGAGTGTACCCCTATGGGGCACAGATGACTCAACTAATGAAAAACTGTTTTTT
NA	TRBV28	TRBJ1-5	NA	CASSAPEGPYSNQPQHF	TGTGCCAGCAGCGCCCCGGAGGGCCCCTATAGCAATCAGCCCCAGCATTTT
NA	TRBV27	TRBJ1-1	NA	CASSSAGASTEAFF	TGTGCCAGCAGTTCAGCAGGGGCGAGCACTGAAGCTTTCTTT
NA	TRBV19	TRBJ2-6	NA	CASINRGSGANVLTF	TGTGCCAGTATCAATCGGGGGAGTGGGGCCAACGTCCTGACTTTC
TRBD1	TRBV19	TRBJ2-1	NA	CASWDRGGEQFF	TGTGCCAGTTGGGACAGGGGAGGTGAGCAGTTCTTC
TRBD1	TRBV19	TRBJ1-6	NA	CASSIGDRDNSPLHF	TGTGCCAGTAGTATTGGGGACAGGGATAATTCACCCCTCCACTTT
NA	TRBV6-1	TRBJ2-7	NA	CATGPVLSYEQYF	TGTGCCACCGGCCCGGTCCTCTCCTACGAGCAGTACTTC
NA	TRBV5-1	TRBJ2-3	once	CASSDRARGTDTQYF	TGCGCCAGCAGCGACCGGGCCCGGGGCACAGATACGCAGTATTTT
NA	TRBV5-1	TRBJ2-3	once	CASSHRTVGSTDTQYF	TGCGCCAGCAGCCATAGGACAGTGGGAAGCACAGATACGCAGTATTTT
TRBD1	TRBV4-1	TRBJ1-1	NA	CASSQWEAGGNTEAFF	TGCGCCAGCAGCCAATGGGAGGCAGGGGGGAACACTGAAGCTTTCTTT
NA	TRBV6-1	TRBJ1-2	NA	CASQTDNYGYTF	TGTGCCAGTCAGACGGATAACTATGGCTACACCTTC
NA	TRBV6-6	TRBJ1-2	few	CASSYEGVGYTF	TGTGCCAGCAGTTACGAAGGGGTAGGCTACACCTTC
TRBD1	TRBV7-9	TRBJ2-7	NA	CASSSGQVYEQYF	TGTGCCAGCAGCTCCGGACAGGTCTACGAGCAGTACTTC
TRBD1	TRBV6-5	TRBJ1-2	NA	CASSYGQGSEGYTF	TGTGCCAGCAGTTATGGACAGGGTTCGGAAGGCTACACCTTC
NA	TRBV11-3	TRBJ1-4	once	CASSLAGQGSGKLFF	TGTGCCAGCAGCTTAGCCGGCCAGGGAAGCGGAAAACTGTTTTTT
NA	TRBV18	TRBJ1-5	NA	CASSPTLDQPQHF	TGTGCCAGCTCACCAACTTTGGATCAGCCCCAGCATTTT
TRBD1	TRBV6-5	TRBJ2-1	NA	CASSTGVHSYNEQFF	TGTGCCAGCAGTACAGGGGTTCATTCATACAATGAGCAGTTCTTC
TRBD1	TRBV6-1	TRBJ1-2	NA	CASTRDRDGYTF	TGTGCCAGCACCCGGGACAGGGACGGCTACACCTTC
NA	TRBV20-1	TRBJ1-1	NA	CSALVNEAFF	TGCAGTGCGTTGGTGAATGAAGCTTTCTTT
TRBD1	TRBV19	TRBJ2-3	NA	CASSITPGGEDTQYF	TGTGCCAGTAGTATAACGCCAGGGGGCGAGGATACGCAGTATTTT